Following are 20 T cell receptor beta chains from one sample sequenced in a study of shared clonotypes between healthy human individuals (TCRdb year 2020). The library was made by the immunoSEQ multiplex PCR assay. In its TCRdb copy, this immuneACCESS table keeps in-frame sequences only and misses some clones. Where compared with another copy, unresolved V genes explain less than half of these, and the others have no known cause. The sample includes over 95,000 clones, with 68% observed a single time. 24% of the sample is held by the ten biggest clonotypes. Sequenced: memory CD8+ T cells sorted from blood. This specimen's cell subset or site label, per the study, means: CD45RO+ cells pooled with CCR7-negative TemRA cells. The receptors shown here come from a woman aged 25 to 45 in good health.

The J gene is TRBJ2-5, the V gene TRBV2; the D gene is possibly TRBD1 (5 bases). V lost 0 bases, J lost 7 bases, and 9 bases lay in between. This CDR3 has 13 amino acids. The germline V gene has CDR1 SNHLY and CDR2 FYNNEI. This CDR3 is CASSEAKQVTQYF. In DNA, the CDR3 is TGTGCCAGCAGTGAAGCGAAACAGGTGACCCAGTACTTC. The full variable domain, with the rest looked up from reference TRBV2 and TRBJ2-5, is EPEVTQTPSHQVTQMGQEVILRCVPISNHLYFYWYRQILGQKVEFLVSFYNNEISEKSEIFDDQFSVERPDGSNFTLKIRSTKLEDSAMYFCASSEAKQVTQYFGPGTRLLVL.

The chain couples TRBV21-1 to TRBJ2-5; the table calls TRBD1, which could not be checked here. TRBV21-1 represents a pseudogene. The CDR3 covers 14 residues. The CDR3 DNA follows: TGTGCCAGCAGGACAGGACAGGGTGGGGAGACCCAGTACTTC. As protein: CASRTGQGGETQYF.

The chain carries TRBV5-8 and TRBJ2-7; TRBD1 or TRBD2 may be the D gene (6 bases each). This CDR3 contains 15 residues. V gave up 1 base and J gave up 3 bases, with 14 bases separating them. Per the germline V gene, CDR1 is SGHTS and CDR2 is YDEGEE. The CDR3 sequence: CASSLPEGVGYEQYF. As DNA, the CDR3 is TGTGCCAGCAGCTTGCCGGAGGGGGTAGGCTACGAGCAGTACTTC.

On this clone: At one end, the junction sequence differs from germline, possibly due to a read error. The chain links TRBV2 to TRBJ1-2, with D hard to call. Germline V gene sequence: CDR1 SNHLY, CDR2 FYNNEI. The CDR3 spans 12 residues. CDR3 sequence (DNA): TGTGCCAGCAGTCCGGACGACTACGGCTACACCTTC. Translation gives CASSPDDYGYTF.

This clone turned up a few times. The V and J genes are TRBV10-3 and TRBJ1-4; D ambiguous. Looked up from germline, CDR1 is ENHRY and CDR2 is SYGVKD. Deletions cut 4 bases from V and 4 bases from J, with 7 bases between. This CDR3 region has 13 residues. This chain's CDR3 is CAISAVINEKLFF. The CDR3 DNA follows: TGTGCCATCAGTGCAGTGATTAATGAAAAACTGTTTTTT.

The rearrangement joins TRBV7-9 to TRBJ2-3, with a weak D call TRBD2 (7 bases). Germline V CDR1 and CDR2: SEHNR, FQNEAQ (reference sequence). CDR3 length: 16 amino acids. Trimming pared 3 bases from V and 3 bases from J, leaving 16 bases between. CDR3 residues: CASSFGGPAGTDTQYF. The CDR3 DNA follows: TGTGCCAGCAGCTTCGGGGGCCCAGCGGGAACAGATACGCAGTATTTT.

The chain combines TRBV14 with TRBJ1-3, with unresolved D. The germline V gene has CDR1 SGHDN and CDR2 FVKESK. This CDR3 spans 16 amino acids. V shed 1 base and J shed 0 bases, with 10 bases lying between them. The CDR3, as DNA: TGTGCCAGCAGCCAAGTTCGGGCGTACTCTGGAAACACCATATATTTT. It yields the protein CASSQVRAYSGNTIYF.

This clone was recorded many times. V and J are TRBV27 and TRBJ2-7, with D possibly being TRBD2 (5 bases). V was trimmed by 3 bases and J by 4 bases, leaving 13 bases between them. Germline assignment: CDR1 MNHEY and CDR2 SMNVEV (reference sequence). CDR3 length equals 14 residues. This CDR3 is CASSFTGSSYEQYF. For the CDR3, the DNA is TGTGCCAGCAGTTTTACGGGGTCTTCTTACGAGCAGTACTTC.

This chain links TRBV4-1 with TRBJ2-7, with 7 positions matching TRBD2. The germline V gene has CDR1 MGHRA and CDR2 YSYEKL. CDR3 length equals 15 residues. V was clipped by 1 base and J by 0 bases; unmatched bases: 3. The CDR3 reads CASSQGRGSSYEQYF. DNA of the CDR3: TGCGCCAGCAGCCAAGGCCGCGGGAGCTCCTACGAGCAGTACTTC.

The sample holds one count of this clone. V usage is TRBV6-6 and J usage is TRBJ1-5, with a possible D match to TRBD1 (6 bases). Germline assignment: CDR1 MNHNY and CDR2 SVGAGI (reference sequence). With 5 bases removed from V and 3 bases from J, the gap between germline ends came to 14 bases. CDR3 length: 15 amino acids. CDR3: CASSSRRQVNQPQHF. The CDR3 DNA reads TGTGCCAGCAGTAGCAGGCGACAGGTCAATCAGCCCCAGCATTTT.

This chain uses TRBV6-1 with TRBJ2-7, with 7 bases that match TRBD2. The J segment lost 3 bases and the V segment lost 11 bases, leaving 4 bases of the junction unmatched. The CDR3 runs 11 residues. Germline V gene lookup returns CDR1 MNHNS and CDR2 SASEGT. The CDR3 nucleotides are TGTGCCTCCGGGGAGGGCTACGAGCAGTACTTC. This codes for CASGEGYEQYF.

This clone was seen repeatedly, ten times or more. The chain uses TRBV2 and TRBJ1-1; D not certain. Germline values: CDR1 SNHLY, CDR2 FYNNEI. V lost 6 bases to trimming and J lost 4 bases, with 18 bases between them. CDR3 size: 15 residues. CDR3 amino acids: CASRQSGYGGTEAFF. In DNA, the CDR3 is TGTGCCAGCAGACAGTCCGGATACGGAGGCACTGAAGCTTTCTTT.

The chain carries TRBV28 and TRBJ2-4; D possibly matches TRBD1 or TRBD2 (6 bases each). Germline CDR1 reads MDHEN; CDR2 reads SYDVKM. Trimming took off 4 bases at V and 7 bases at J, with 17 bases between the two ends. There are 15 residues in the CDR3. CDR3 sequence (DNA): TGTGCCAGCAGTTCGTACGGAAGGGGGGACAACATTCAGTACTTC. This translates into CASSSYGRGDNIQYF.

The chain joins TRBV19 to TRBJ2-7; D not resolved. Germline CDR1 is LNHDA and CDR2 is SQIVND (reference sequence). The CDR3 loop spans 14 amino acids. The germline V and J ends were trimmed by 1 base and 3 bases, with 10 bases remaining between them. Here the CDR3 reads CASSIATINYEQYF. The CDR3 DNA follows: TGTGCCAGTAGTATAGCCACCATCAACTACGAGCAGTACTTC.

The V and J genes are TRBV29-1 and TRBJ2-1; D assignment may be TRBD1 or TRBD2 (6 bases each). CDR3 size: 13 residues. CDR1 and CDR2 (germline): SQVTM, ANQGSEA. The ends were cut back, 6 bases at V and 4 bases at J, with 13 bases in the middle. The CDR3 DNA follows: TGCAGCGTGCGTGAGGGGGGATACAATGAGCAGTTCTTC. This gives the protein CSVREGGYNEQFF.

A note on this clone: This specimen includes other DNA sequences encoding the same CDR3. V and J are TRBV7-9 and TRBJ1-1, with D unresolved. V dropped 1 base and J dropped 0 bases, with 6 bases sitting between them. Germline CDR1 SEHNR, CDR2 FQNEAQ (reference sequence). This CDR3 spans 14 amino acids. The CDR3 nucleotides read TGTGCCAGCAGCTTAGGTGCGCTGAACACTGAAGCTTTCTTT. This translates into CASSLGALNTEAFF.

The V gene is TRBV7-9, the J gene TRBJ1-5; no firm D call. The CDR3 is 15 residues long. The germline CDR1 and CDR2 sequences are SEHNR and FQNEAQ (reference sequence). Trimming stripped 0 bases from V and 5 bases from J, with 11 bases between. The CDR3 DNA sequence: TGTGCCAGCAGCTTAGCAAGCCCCGGAGATCAGCCCCAGCATTTT. Protein: CASSLASPGDQPQHF.

The V and J genes are TRBV28 and TRBJ2-1; D possibly uses TRBD1 or TRBD2 (7 bases each). This CDR3 comprises 14 residues. The germline V gene has CDR1 MDHEN and CDR2 SYDVKM. V gave up 10 bases and J gave up 0 bases, with 13 bases separating them. In DNA, the CDR3 is TGTGCCATCCAGGGGGGGACCTCCTACAATGAGCAGTTCTTC. Amino acids: CAIQGGTSYNEQFF.

V is TRBV21-1 and J is TRBJ2-2; the D call in the table, TRBD1, was not verified against the DNA. TRBV21-1 is designated a pseudogene. The CDR3 totals 16 residues. CDR3 amino acids: CASSKGRQGATGELFF. CDR3 nucleotide sequence: TGTGCCAGCAGCAAAGGACGACAGGGGGCGACCGGGGAGCTGTTTTTT.

Of note for this clone: The identical CDR3 is also encoded by other nucleotide sequences in the sample. The chain employs TRBV6-1 and TRBJ1-4; D unclear. The CDR3 runs to 16 residues. The germline gives CDR1 MNHNS, CDR2 SASEGT. Trimming stripped 2 bases from V and 4 bases from J, with 14 bases between. CDR3 DNA: TGTGCCAGCAGTGAATCGCCAGACATTTATAATGAAAAACTGTTTTTT. Protein sequence: CASSESPDIYNEKLFF.